This T cell receptor (beta chain) was profiled in a study of T cell responses to AZD1222 COVID-19 vaccine (dated by TCRdb to about 2021). Looking at the study overall: AZD1222 recipients given second doses at about 4 weeks or at about 12 weeks were pooled, since spike-specific TCR depth and breadth were not found to differ between the two schedules. A total of roughly 240 trial participants underwent TCR sequencing, of whom 207 received two doses of AZD1222 and roughly 25 received two doses of the MenACWY control vaccine. Enrollment into the trials was organized by age into subgroups of 18-55, 56-69 and 70-plus years, and those subgroups contained roughly 150, 30 and 60 TCR-sequenced participants, respectively. The study at large found these results: Conclusions about previously exposed vaccinees were limited because only six AZD1222 recipients were SARS-CoV-2 seropositive at baseline. The 56-69-year group was small, and its depth increase did not reach significance, likely because of low power. Nearly half of unique spike-specific TCRs reportedly recognized epitopes outside regions mutated in the B.1.351 and B.1.1.7 variants. No day 14 peak-response samples were available, so repertoires were characterized only after the peak T cell response. CD4 TCRs associated with the vaccine covered the entire spike protein, and the dominant responses were in regions 160-218 and 743-854. After two AZD1222 doses, both the breadth and the depth of spike-specific TCRs were significantly higher than at day 0 and than in MenACWY recipients. Most participants were white British and females outnumbered males, and the authors suggested that clonal diversity may have been underestimated.

The sample's time point label is to be understood as: baseline before first vaccination. The vaccinee samples were drawn from two UK trials, COV001 and COV002, one of which was a single-blind randomized controlled phase 2/3 trial testing AZD1222 (ChAdOx1 nCoV-19) in healthy adults. Trial participant PBMC samples were collected at day 0 and day 28 after the second dose for TCRbeta chain sequencing. This clone was detected once. This clone's antigen is unknown. No quality values exist for individual bases; no much larger clone is one base distant. The CDR3 regions of human TCRbeta chains were analyzed by immunosequencing. Concerning the study's data processing: TCRs in the repertoires were compared against a reference library of SARS-CoV-2-specific TCRs that had been generated with the MIRA antigen-specificity platform. Breadth was defined as the fraction of unique TCRs that were SARS-CoV-2-associated. Depth was defined as the fraction of total T cells that were SARS-CoV-2-associated. Using the MIRA data, each spike-specific TCR was mapped to the spike region that the TCR reacts to and placed in a CD4 or CD8 class. Log10-transformed breadth and depth values were compared by one-way ANOVA with Sidak's multiple comparisons tests. As stored in TCRdb, this immuneACCESS dataset retains in-frame rearrangements with V and J assigned. A fraction of the clones does not appear; measured against another copy, unresolved V genes explain less than half of the discrepancy, and the remainder lacks a known reason. Clonal size and the V and J genes are those of that table, whereas D and trimming came from the DNA. This sample is represented by about 92,000 clones; around 89% of them were singletons. In total, the top ten clones hold around 3% of the sample.

The CDR3 starts with the cysteine, ends with the phenylalanine, and has 19 residues. CDR3 DNA only is kept here, 57 bases in frame from base 1. V lost 0 bases and J lost 6 bases; the stretch between them is 23 bases long. The sequence came from an adult in good health. The V and J genes are TRBV23-1 and TRBJ2-2, with the D call perhaps TRBD1 or TRBD2, as 6 bases match in each case. TRBV23-1 is given ORF status, its function remaining uncertain. The sequences come from peripheral blood, collected on day 0 of AZD1222 vaccination. The bases are TGCGCCAGCAGTCAATCAAATCCGGTAGGGGGGATGGTCTCCGGGGAGCTGTTTTTT. This codes for CASSQSNPVGGMVSGELFF.